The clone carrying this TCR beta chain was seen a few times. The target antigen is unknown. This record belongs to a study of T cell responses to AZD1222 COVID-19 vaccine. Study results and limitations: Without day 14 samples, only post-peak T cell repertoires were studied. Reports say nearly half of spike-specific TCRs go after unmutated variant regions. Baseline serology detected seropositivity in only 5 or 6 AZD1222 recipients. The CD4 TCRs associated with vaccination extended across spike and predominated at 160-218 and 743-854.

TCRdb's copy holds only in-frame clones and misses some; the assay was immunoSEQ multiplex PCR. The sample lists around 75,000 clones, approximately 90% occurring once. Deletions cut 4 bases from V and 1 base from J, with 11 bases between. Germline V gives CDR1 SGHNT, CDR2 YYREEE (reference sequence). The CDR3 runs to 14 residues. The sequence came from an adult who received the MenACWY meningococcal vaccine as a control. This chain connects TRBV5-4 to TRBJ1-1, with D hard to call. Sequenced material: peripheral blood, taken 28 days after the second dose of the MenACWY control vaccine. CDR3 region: CASSQSISNTEAFF. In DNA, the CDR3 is TGTGCCAGCAGCCAATCGATTTCGAACACTGAAGCTTTCTTT.